These 15 T cell receptor beta chains came from one sample sequenced in a study of T cell repertoires in cytomegalovirus infection (dated by TCRdb to between 2018 and 2020). Per the publication, the treatment or condition label means: in vitro stimulation with specific CMV peptide epitopes to enrich CMV-specific T cells. Which antigens these TCRs recognize remains unknown. Sequencer: Illumina HiSeq 1500. TCRdb reran the public reads through fastp at Q25 and MiXCR, keeping productive beta chains. Rows are unified per CDR3 protein, each entry keeping the most common DNA and genes. The sample table shows 70,000 or so distinct CDR3 sequences, and about 29% are seen once. 59% of the sample rests with the top ten. The sequencing used CD8+ T cells from cultured PBMCs, collected from culture after CMV antigen stimulation. These receptors came from a human donor in good health (CMV status not recorded). Some clones in this sample may be carry-over from other donors' samples.

Here the CDR3 reads CASSSPDSSYEQYF. CDR3 sequence (DNA): TGTGCCAGCAGCTCCCCGGACAGTTCCTACGAGCAGTACTTC. The chain carries TRBV5-4 and TRBJ2-7, with TRBD1 as a possible D gene (6 bases). Germline values: CDR1 SGHNT, CDR2 YYREEE (reference sequence). The CDR3 spans 14 residues. Deletions cut 3 bases from V and 1 base from J, with 11 bases between.

V usage is TRBV7-4 and J usage is TRBJ2-1; 9 bases agree with TRBD2. With 5 bases clipped from V and 5 bases from J, the junction kept 7 bases outside the gene matches. Germline loops: CDR1 SGHVT, CDR2 SQSDAQ. This CDR3 contains 15 residues. CDR3 in DNA: TGTGCCAGCAGCCAAACCGGGACTAGCAACAATGAGCAGTTCTTC. This encodes CASSQTGTSNNEQFF.

This clonotype came up many times. The V gene is TRBV12-3 or TRBV12-4, the J gene TRBJ2-7; 8 bases fit TRBD2. V shed 3 bases and J 3 bases; nucleotides not matched to a gene: 7. The CDR3 totals 15 residues. CDR3 protein: CASSFGGGLGYEQYF. The CDR3 region has the DNA TGTGCCAGCAGTTTCGGTGGGGGACTAGGCTACGAGCAGTACTTC.

This clonotype turned up a few times. The genes are TRBV4-3 and TRBJ1-2; TRBD1 matches at 12 bases. This CDR3 region has 17 residues. CDR1 and CDR2 (germline): LGHNA, YSLEER. J was trimmed by 7 bases and V by 0 bases; bases with no gene match: 9. For the CDR3, the DNA is TGCGCCAGCAGCCAAGATGGCATAGGGACAGGGGGCATTGGCTACACCTTC. As protein: CASSQDGIGTGGIGYTF.

The chain recombines TRBV6-2 or TRBV6-3 with TRBJ2-7; D is possibly TRBD2 (5 bases). Germline loops: CDR1 MNHEY, CDR2 SVGEGT. The germline V and J ends were trimmed by 7 bases and 5 bases, with 15 bases remaining between them. The CDR3 length is 13 residues. CDR3 loop: CASTPRGVNEQYF. In DNA, the CDR3 is TGTGCCAGCACCCCACGGGGAGTTAACGAGCAGTACTTC.

The table lists this clonotype with a few counts. The J gene is TRBJ2-3, the V gene TRBV5-1; 7 nucleotides agree with TRBD2. After removal of 0 bases from V and 1 base from J, the junction contained 2 bases not matched to a gene. Germline V gene lookup returns CDR1 SGHRS and CDR2 YFSETQ. This CDR3 has 15 amino acids. Here the CDR3 reads CASSLAAGGTDTQYF. As DNA, the CDR3 is TGCGCCAGCAGCTTGGCCGCGGGGGGCACAGATACGCAGTATTTT. The full variable domain, completed using reference TRBV5-1 and TRBJ2-3, is KAGVTQTPRYLIKTRGQQVTLSCSPISGHRSVSWYQQTPGQGLQFLFEYFSETQRNKGNFPGRFSGRQFSNSRSEMNVSTLELGDSALYLCASSLAAGGTDTQYFGPGTRLTVL.

The rearrangement uses TRBV6-2 or TRBV6-3 and TRBJ1-1; D remains unclear. CDR3 length equals 13 residues. Germline CDR1 is MNHEY and CDR2 is SVGEGT. Between the trimmed V and J ends, which lost 6 bases and 0 bases, there was a span of 8 bases. For the CDR3, the DNA is TGTGCCAGCAGATACAAATTGAACACTGAAGCTTTCTTT. Its protein is CASRYKLNTEAFF.

This clonotype turned up a few times. This CDR3 reads CASSLSGTSAHEQYF. DNA of the CDR3: TGTGCCAGCAGCTTGTCCGGGACGTCGGCACACGAGCAGTACTTC. J is TRBJ2-7 and V is TRBV7-9, with D perhaps given as TRBD1 or TRBD2 (5 bases each). The germline V gene has CDR1 SEHNR and CDR2 FQNEAQ (reference sequence). The CDR3 spans 15 residues. Trimming pared 3 bases from V and 5 bases from J, leaving 17 bases between.

The chain couples TRBV5-4 to TRBJ2-7; D ambiguous. The CDR3 has 14 amino acids. Germline V gene sequence: CDR1 SGHNT, CDR2 YYREEE (reference sequence). V gave up 0 bases and J gave up 3 bases, with 10 bases separating them. CDR3 DNA: TGTGCCAGCAGCTTGGCGGAGAAGAACTACGAGCAGTACTTC. It yields the protein CASSLAEKNYEQYF.

This clonotype was observed at least ten times. The DNA of the CDR3 is TGCGCCAGCAGCCAAGATTTGGGGGGCTCCTACGAGCAGTACTTC. This gives the protein CASSQDLGGSYEQYF. The gene calls are TRBV4-3 and TRBJ2-7; D is possibly TRBD2 (6 bases). Germline values: CDR1 LGHNA, CDR2 YSLEER. The V end was cut by 0 bases, the J end by 0 bases, with 9 bases between. CDR3 length equals 15 residues.

The gene calls are TRBV20-1 and TRBJ2-1, with D perhaps TRBD2 (5 bases). V dropped 5 bases and J dropped 0 bases, with 11 bases sitting between them. Germline V gene sequence: CDR1 DFQATT, CDR2 SNEGSKA (reference sequence). CDR3 length: 14 amino acids. CDR3 coding DNA: TGCAGTGCTCAAAGCGGAGGCTCCTACAATGAGCAGTTCTTC. Its protein product is CSAQSGGSYNEQFF.

The chain uses TRBV19 and TRBJ2-1; 9 nucleotides agree with TRBD2. Looked up from germline, CDR1 is LNHDA and CDR2 is SQIVND (reference sequence). The CDR3 runs to 15 residues. Trimming removed 3 bases from V and 4 bases from J; junction bases left unmatched: 4. The CDR3 nucleotides are TGTGCCAGTAGTATCGGCGGGGGGGTTTACAATGAGCAGTTCTTC. Its protein is CASSIGGGVYNEQFF.

This clonotype was detected ten times or more. This chain joins TRBV7-9 and TRBJ2-7; TRBD2 matches 11 bases. Germline CDR1 and CDR2: SEHNR and FQNEAQ (reference sequence). CDR3 length equals 16 residues. Losses at the gene ends were 1 base for V and 1 base for J; bases not matched to a gene: 3. The CDR3 nucleotides are TGTGCCAGCAGCTTAGGACTAGCGGGACTGTCCTACGAGCAGTACTTC. Its protein product is CASSLGLAGLSYEQYF.

This chain links TRBV11-2 with TRBJ2-3; D is undetermined. This CDR3 has 13 amino acids. V was trimmed by 5 bases and J by 3 bases, leaving 9 bases between them. CDR1 and CDR2 (germline): SGHAT, FQNNGV. CDR3 sequence: CASSSSWTDTQYF. Here the CDR3 DNA reads TGTGCCAGCAGCAGTAGCTGGACAGATACGCAGTATTTT.

This clonotype has ten or more counts. This rearrangement joins TRBV28 to TRBJ2-7, with 7 bases lining up with TRBD1. From germline, CDR1 is MDHEN and CDR2 SYDVKM. Germline trimming cut 5 bases from V and 2 bases from J; bases unmatched to any gene: 12. The CDR3 has 16 amino acids. CDR3: CASSTTGPQGTYEQYF. DNA for the CDR3: TGTGCCAGCAGTACGACCGGGCCACAGGGGACCTACGAGCAGTACTTC.